The clone carrying this TCR beta chain is a singleton in its sample. Its antigen remains unknown. The data were taken from a study of radiotherapy plus CTLA-4 blockade in lung cancer. Findings and caveats of the study: TCR clones of tumor origin grew in blood after radiotherapy plus ipilimumab.

Here immunoSEQ multiplex PCR was the method, and the copy in TCRdb shows in-frame clones only, minus some. The sample holds 34,000 or so clones, around 75% seen once. Specimen: peripheral blood, collected from a patient treated with radiotherapy plus ipilimumab. This clonotype was sampled from a human donor with non-small cell lung cancer that progressed on radiotherapy plus ipilimumab.

DNA of the CDR3: TGTGCCAGTAGTCCCCGGGGGGGGGCCTTTGGTAATGAGCAGTTCTTC. This encodes CASSPRGGAFGNEQFF. The chain links TRBV19 to TRBJ2-1; TRBD2 matches 8 bases. CDR1 is LNHDA and CDR2 is SQIVND in the germline V gene (reference sequence). V was clipped by 5 bases and J by 7 bases; unmatched bases: 13. The CDR3 runs 16 residues.